This is a list of T cell receptor beta chains from one sample in a study of T cells after yellow fever vaccination. In TCRdb, the 5' RACE reads were re-called with MiXCR into one record per CDR3 protein. The sample contains 450,000 to 600,000 distinct CDR3 sequences, 13% of which appear only once. The sequencing here drew on PBMCs, taken on the day of the yellow fever booster vaccination. These receptors all come from a man aged 30-40 years who received the YFV17D yellow fever vaccine. CDR3s leave out the opening cysteine and the closing phenylalanine or tryptophan. Fields, in order: V gene, J gene, CDR3 protein.

>TRBV29-1|TRBJ2-5
SVRLETQY
>TRBV15|TRBJ2-1
ATSREIGSATHEQF
>TRBV15|TRBJ2-1
ATSREVGQGRHEQF
>TRBV7-2|TRBJ2-1
ASSLARLAGDLSYNEQF
>TRBV30|TRBJ1-1
AWSVSRGFGAF
>TRBV27|TRBJ1-5
ASSLFGHRGATEPQH
>TRBV7-2|TRBJ2-1
ASTDGLGNNEQF
>TRBV12-3/TRBV12-4|TRBJ2-2
ASTRRRSSTGELF
>TRBV30|TRBJ2-1
AWKSWGERYNEQF
>TRBV30|TRBJ2-7
AWNQGASYEQY
>TRBV24-1|TRBJ2-1
ATGGSELARDNEQF
>TRBV9|TRBJ2-7
ASSGLDRGEQY
>TRBV20-1|TRBJ2-3
SARGHSPTDTQY
>TRBV6-4|TRBJ1-6
ASSETGHNSPLH
>TRBV27|TRBJ2-2
ASSLAGLLTGELF
>TRBV6-5|TRBJ2-1
ASSYSKSGSSYNEQF
>TRBV4-3|TRBJ2-3
ASSPSRMASRLGADTQY
>TRBV5-6|TRBJ2-1
ASSLVPGQVYYNEQF
>TRBV4-1|TRBJ2-3
ASSQEYPDTQY
>TRBV28|TRBJ2-3
ASSTNGGWQDTQY
>TRBV18|TRBJ2-5
ASSHRVGPGVETQY
>TRBV7-9|TRBJ2-3
ASSRGSADTQY
>TRBV29-1|TRBJ2-1
SVPSTNSYNEQF
>TRBV29-1|TRBJ2-1
SVEGQGRYNEQF
>TRBV18|TRBJ2-7
ASSPPGRTSYEQY
>TRBV21-1|TRBJ2-7
ASSKDFLQGNYEQY
>TRBV20-1|TRBJ2-7
SASPGPTYEQY
>TRBV14|TRBJ2-1
ASSQDLRARNEQF
>TRBV4-3|TRBJ2-1
ASSQDTGPPNEQF
>TRBV25-1|TRBJ2-7
ASTQQGEQY
>TRBV19|TRBJ2-3
ASSRSSSPGTDTQY
>TRBV6-1|TRBJ1-2
ASSVGGTGNYGYT
>TRBV6-1|TRBJ1-6
ASSPTWRGLSYNSPLH
>TRBV20-1|TRBJ2-1
SAIRAGGDNEQF
>TRBV29-1|TRBJ1-4
SVEGYREKLF
>TRBV7-3|TRBJ2-6
ASSLVGDSGANVLT
>TRBV7-2|TRBJ2-4
ASSLAKNIQY
>TRBV15|TRBJ1-1
ATSSSNTEAF
>TRBV20-1|TRBJ2-1
SALEVLNEQF
>TRBV11-2|TRBJ2-1
ASSLWTGGVETSGRYNEQF
>TRBV7-2|TRBJ1-6
ASSLTPPVSLH
>TRBV12-3/TRBV12-4|TRBJ2-5
ASSAPGVRETQY
>TRBV7-3|TRBJ2-5
ASSTSGRMIETQY
>TRBV18|TRBJ1-2
ASSPVSRTDPYGYT
>TRBV14|TRBJ1-2
ASSQGAGGYGYT
>TRBV15|TRBJ2-5
ATSRDPGQQETQY
>TRBV12-3/TRBV12-4|TRBJ2-5
ASGLDRGQETQY
>TRBV19|TRBJ2-5
ASSNRLAGGLETQY
>TRBV5-8|TRBJ2-5
ASSLLGVETQY